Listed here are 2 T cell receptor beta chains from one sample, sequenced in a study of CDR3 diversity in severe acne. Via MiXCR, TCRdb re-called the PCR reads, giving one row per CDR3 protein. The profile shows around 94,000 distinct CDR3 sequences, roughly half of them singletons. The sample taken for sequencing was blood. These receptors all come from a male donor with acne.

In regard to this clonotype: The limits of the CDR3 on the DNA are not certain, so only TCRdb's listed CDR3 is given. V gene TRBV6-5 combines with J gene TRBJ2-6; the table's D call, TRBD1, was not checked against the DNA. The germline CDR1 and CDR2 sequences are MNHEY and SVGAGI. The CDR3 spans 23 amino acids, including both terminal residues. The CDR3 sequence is CASSRRQGDQPQHFGDGANVLTF.

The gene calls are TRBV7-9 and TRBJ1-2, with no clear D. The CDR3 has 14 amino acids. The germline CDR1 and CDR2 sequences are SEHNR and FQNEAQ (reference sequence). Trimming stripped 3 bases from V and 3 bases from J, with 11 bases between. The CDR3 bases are TGTGCCAGCAGCTTGGAGGGCAATTACTATGGCTACACCTTC. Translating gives CASSLEGNYYGYTF.